A selection of T cell receptor beta chains follows, all from one sample in a study of T cell responses to AZD1222 COVID-19 vaccine. Clones were sequenced by immunoSEQ multiplex PCR, and TCRdb holds only the in-frame ones, with some missing. The table has approximately 130,000 clones, 75% to 85% seen once. The starting material was peripheral blood, obtained 28 days after the second AZD1222 dose. Receptor source: an adult who received the AZD1222 COVID-19 vaccine. Both conserved end residues are part of each CDR3. The order of the fields is clone size, V gene, J gene, D gene, CDR3 protein, CDR3 DNA. A D gene is named only where the DNA matches it firmly. Some rows have no size entry. The others give once, few or many, or a class for an expanded clone.

NA	TRBV21-1	TRBJ2-2	NA	CASSKSGTGLNTGELFF	TGTGCCAGCAGCAAAAGTGGGACAGGGCTGAACACCGGGGAGCTGTTTTTT
NA	TRBV10-3	TRBJ1-1	NA	CAISGVAGADTEAFF	TGTGCCATCAGTGGGGTCGCGGGGGCGGACACTGAAGCTTTCTTT
NA	TRBV19	TRBJ2-7	NA	CASRPAGLKYEQYF	TGTGCCAGCAGACCCGCAGGGTTAAAGTACGAGCAGTACTTC
NA	TRBV18	TRBJ1-2	NA	CASSPTDSYGYTF	TGTGCCAGCTCACCCACGGACAGCTATGGCTACACCTTC
once	TRBV7-9	TRBJ2-7	TRBD2	CASSLSVGLAYEQYF	TGTGCCAGCAGCCTTTCAGTGGGACTAGCGTACGAGCAGTACTTC
few	TRBV5-1	TRBJ1-6	NA	CASSLGFSPLHF	TGCGCCAGCAGCTTGGGTTTTTCACCCCTCCACTTT
once	TRBV6-6	TRBJ2-5	TRBD2	CASSYGGVQETQYF	TGTGCCAGCAGTTACGGGGGGGTCCAAGAGACCCAGTACTTC
NA	TRBV18	TRBJ1-2	TRBD1	CASSPQRQGDGYTF	TGTGCCAGCTCACCGCAACGACAGGGTGACGGCTACACCTTC
NA	TRBV7-9	TRBJ2-7	TRBD1	CASSPRTGDTYEQYF	TGTGCCAGCAGCCCCAGGACAGGGGACACCTACGAGCAGTACTTC
NA	TRBV5-1	TRBJ1-6	NA	CASSLKGPNGSPLHF	TGCGCCAGCAGCCTAAAGGGACCGAACGGTTCACCCCTCCACTTT
NA	TRBV27	TRBJ2-3	NA	CASSALGGTDTQYF	TGTGCCAGCAGTGCCCTAGGGGGAACAGATACGCAGTATTTT
NA	TRBV5-1	TRBJ2-6	NA	CASSPVGVSGANVLTF	TGCGCCAGCAGCCCGGTGGGCGTTTCTGGGGCCAACGTCCTGACTTTC
NA	TRBV28	TRBJ1-5	NA	CASSSISRVGNQPQHF	TGTGCCAGCAGTTCAATCTCCAGGGTTGGCAATCAGCCCCAGCATTTT
NA	TRBV29-1	TRBJ1-2	NA	CSVEDRQAGSYGYTF	TGCAGCGTTGAAGATCGTCAGGCGGGGAGCTATGGCTACACCTTC
NA	TRBV6-2/TRBV6-3	TRBJ2-7	TRBD1	CASSYSPWTGGYEQYF	TGTGCCAGCAGTTACTCGCCCTGGACAGGTGGCTACGAGCAGTACTTC
NA	TRBV4-1	TRBJ1-2	TRBD1	CASSPPGQGSYGYTF	TGCGCCAGCAGCCCCCCGGGACAGGGAAGCTATGGCTACACCTTC
NA	TRBV28	TRBJ1-4	NA	CASSRNAEKLFF	TGTGCCAGCAGTCGAAACGCGGAAAAACTGTTTTTT
NA	TRBV12-3/TRBV12-4	TRBJ1-4	NA	CASRKGVGEKLFF	TGTGCCAGCCGGAAGGGGGTTGGCGAAAAACTGTTTTTT
NA	TRBV19	TRBJ2-3	NA	CASSADRFPDTQYF	TGTGCCAGTAGTGCTGACAGGTTCCCAGATACGCAGTATTTT
NA	TRBV6-5	TRBJ1-2	NA	CASSQQGGGYTF	TGTGCCAGCAGTCAACAGGGTGGAGGCTACACCTTC
NA	TRBV28	TRBJ1-4	NA	CASWGGGEKLFF	TGTGCCAGCTGGGGAGGTGGAGAAAAACTGTTTTTT
NA	TRBV6-5	TRBJ2-3	NA	CASSSRRGPDTQYF	TGTGCCAGCAGTTCCAGGAGAGGTCCAGATACGCAGTATTTT
NA	TRBV14	TRBJ2-2	NA	CASSQVQPRGPGELFF	TGTGCCAGCAGCCAAGTCCAACCTAGAGGGCCTGGGGAGCTGTTTTTT
NA	TRBV4-1	TRBJ2-7	TRBD1	CASSRGQASYEQYF	TGCGCCAGCAGCCGGGGACAGGCTTCCTACGAGCAGTACTTC
NA	TRBV7-2	TRBJ1-6	NA	CASSEGSSYNSPLHF	TGTGCCAGCAGCGAGGGGAGCTCCTATAATTCACCCCTCCACTTT
NA	TRBV15	TRBJ1-4	NA	CATSRDPPDRITNEKLFF	TGTGCCACCAGCAGAGATCCCCCCGACAGGATAACTAATGAAAAACTGTTTTTT
NA	TRBV6-5	TRBJ2-3	TRBD1	CASGMTGWTDTQYF	TGTGCCAGCGGTATGACAGGGTGGACAGATACGCAGTATTTT
NA	TRBV29-1	TRBJ1-1	TRBD1	CSVPRRDRDSEAFF	TGCAGCGTTCCTCGGCGGGACAGGGATAGTGAAGCTTTCTTT
once	TRBV30	TRBJ2-7	TRBD2	CACTTGGVYEQYF	TGTGCCTGTACCACCGGGGGGGTTTACGAGCAGTACTTC
NA	TRBV12-3/TRBV12-4	TRBJ1-1	NA	CASRVGSNTEAFF	TGTGCCAGCAGGGTAGGGAGTAACACTGAAGCTTTCTTT
NA	TRBV5-6	TRBJ1-4	NA	CASSLLGDPTNEKLFF	TGTGCCAGCAGCTTGCTAGGGGACCCAACTAATGAAAAACTGTTTTTT
NA	TRBV7-2	TRBJ2-7	TRBD1	CASSRDREALYEQYF	TGTGCCAGCAGCCGCGACAGGGAAGCTTTGTACGAGCAGTACTTC
NA	TRBV7-9	TRBJ2-1	TRBD1	CASSPGQVSYNEQFF	TGTGCCAGCAGCCCCGGACAGGTCTCCTACAATGAGCAGTTCTTC
few	TRBV10-1	TRBJ1-2	TRBD1	CASSESDRGGYTF	TGCGCCAGCAGTGAGTCGGACAGGGGAGGCTACACCTTC
NA	TRBV15	TRBJ1-2	NA	CATSRAYYGYTF	TGTGCCACCAGCAGAGCTTACTATGGCTACACCTTC
NA	TRBV7-2	TRBJ2-5	TRBD2	CASSYLGGMETQYF	TGTGCCAGCAGCTACTTGGGGGGGATGGAGACCCAGTACTTC
NA	TRBV28	TRBJ2-6	NA	CASSRTGNSGANVLTF	TGTGCCAGCAGTCGGACTGGTAACTCTGGGGCCAACGTCCTGACTTTC
NA	TRBV6-5	TRBJ1-5	NA	CASSRRGGNQPQHF	TGTGCCAGCAGTAGAAGGGGAGGCAATCAGCCCCAGCATTTT
few	TRBV18	TRBJ1-5	NA	CASSPGTLGQPQHF	TGTGCCAGCTCACCAGGGACACTGGGTCAGCCCCAGCATTTT
NA	TRBV19	TRBJ2-3	NA	CASSIGLSTDTQYF	TGTGCCAGTAGTATCGGGCTGAGCACAGATACGCAGTATTTT
once	TRBV13	TRBJ2-1	TRBD2	CASSPPAGAGDYNEQFF	TGTGCCAGCAGCCCCCCAGCTGGAGCGGGGGACTACAATGAGCAGTTCTTC
NA	TRBV12-3/TRBV12-4	TRBJ2-2	NA	CASFKGTGELFF	TGTGCCAGCTTTAAGGGGACCGGGGAGCTGTTTTTT
NA	TRBV6-2/TRBV6-3	TRBJ1-4	NA	CASSRPGQNEKLFF	TGTGCCAGCAGCAGGCCCGGGCAGAATGAAAAACTGTTTTTT
NA	TRBV12-3/TRBV12-4	TRBJ1-5	NA	CASSSQGIQPQHF	TGTGCCAGCAGCTCCCAGGGAATTCAGCCCCAGCATTTT
NA	TRBV24-1	TRBJ1-5	NA	CATSPDSYSNQPQHF	TGTGCCACCAGCCCTGACTCCTATAGCAATCAGCCCCAGCATTTT
NA	TRBV7-2	TRBJ2-3	TRBD2	CASSLVAGVGDTQYF	TGTGCCAGCAGCTTAGTAGCGGGCGTAGGAGATACGCAGTATTTT
NA	TRBV5-1	TRBJ1-1	NA	CASSSSTVNTEAFF	TGCGCCAGCAGCTCCTCGACGGTGAACACTGAAGCTTTCTTT